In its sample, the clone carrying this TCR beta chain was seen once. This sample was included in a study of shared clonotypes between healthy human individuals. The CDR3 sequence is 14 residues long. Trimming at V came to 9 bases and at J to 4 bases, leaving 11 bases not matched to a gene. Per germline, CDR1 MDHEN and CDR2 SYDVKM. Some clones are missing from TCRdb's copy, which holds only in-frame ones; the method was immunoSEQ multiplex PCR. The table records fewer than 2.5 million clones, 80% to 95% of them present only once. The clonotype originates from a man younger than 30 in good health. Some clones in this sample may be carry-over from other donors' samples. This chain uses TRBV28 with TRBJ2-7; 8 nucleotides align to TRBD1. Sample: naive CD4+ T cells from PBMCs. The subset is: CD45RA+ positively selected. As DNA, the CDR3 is TGTGCCAGTCAAGGGCAGGGGGCCCGGTACGAGCAGTACTTC. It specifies CASQGQGARYEQYF.